This entry is about one T cell receptor beta chain. What it binds is not known. The assay was immunoSEQ multiplex PCR, and TCRdb's table has in-frame clones only and misses some. The sample lists some 110,000 clones, more than 85% seen once, with about 1% in the top ten. These data are taken from a study of graft-versus-host responses after intestinal transplantation. Overall study: Every recipient underwent anti-thymocyte globulin induction, then tacrolimus and steroids for three to four years.

General study results and limits: Maximum circulating GvH clone levels tracked with early post-transplant HvG decreases. GvH clonotypes were identified within recipient marrow, with a subset emerging first in ileum or blood.

The V end lost 5 bases, the J end lost 4 bases, and 21 bases lay between the germline ends. This CDR3 is 16 amino acids long. CDR1 and CDR2 (germline): SGHTA, FQGNSA. V gene TRBV7-2 combines with J gene TRBJ2-7; D remains unclear. The material was unstimulated CD4+ T cells sorted from spleen or lymph node cells, obtained before intestinal transplant. This clonotype was sampled from a human donor who received an intestinal transplant. In DNA form, the CDR3 reads TGTGCCAGCAGCCCCCCAGGACGGGCCAGTCATTACGAGCAGTACTTC. Protein: CASSPPGRASHYEQYF.